This T cell receptor beta chain was profiled in a study of blood T cell repertoires in COVID-19. J was trimmed by 10 bases and V by 2 bases; bases with no gene match: 8. Germline-derived CDR1 and CDR2 are MNHEY and SMNVEV (reference sequence). CDR3 length: 14 residues. Generated by immunoSEQ multiplex PCR, the TCRdb table keeps only in-frame clones and is missing some. The sample contains about 430,000 clones, roughly 90% of which appear only once. Participants had their cohort set by participant-reported clinical history. The chain links TRBV27 to TRBJ2-5; TRBD2 matches at 9 bases. What was sequenced was PBMCs or T cells enriched from blood (not recorded which). The TCR originated in a woman in her 30s with acute COVID-19. This CDR3 reads CASSLASGVARQYF. The CDR3 nucleotides are TGTGCCAGCAGTTTAGCTAGCGGGGTAGCTCGCCAGTACTTC.